This T cell receptor beta chain originates from a study of T-cell memory formation after mild COVID-19. Background on the study: Largely, TCR clusters stayed within a single donor.

A remark on this clonotype: The antigen is not known.

5'RACE, which relied on constant-segment primers, yielded TCR alpha and TCR beta cDNA libraries carrying sample barcodes and UMIs. One entry per CDR3 protein results from TCRdb running MiXCR on the 5' RACE reads. The sample includes over 500,000 distinct CDR3 sequences, 15% to 20% of them seen just once. Study observations and caveats: Day 15 to 85 contracting clones showed balanced CD4/CD8; later expanders leaned CD4+.

The source of this sequence is an adult woman who had mild COVID-19 (a few samples of this study predate the infection). Cell type and time point are not known. Source material: PBMCs or a T cell subset sorted from them (not recorded which).

This chain's CDR3 is CASSFSGSIEQFF. The CDR3 DNA is TGTGCCAGCAGCTTCAGCGGGAGCATAGAGCAGTTCTTC. The chain has TRBV7-6 and TRBJ2-1; 8 nucleotides agree with TRBD2. Trimming at V came to 3 bases and at J to 10 bases, leaving 5 bases not matched to a gene. Per germline, CDR1 SGHVS and CDR2 FNYEAQ. This CDR3 is built from 13 residues.